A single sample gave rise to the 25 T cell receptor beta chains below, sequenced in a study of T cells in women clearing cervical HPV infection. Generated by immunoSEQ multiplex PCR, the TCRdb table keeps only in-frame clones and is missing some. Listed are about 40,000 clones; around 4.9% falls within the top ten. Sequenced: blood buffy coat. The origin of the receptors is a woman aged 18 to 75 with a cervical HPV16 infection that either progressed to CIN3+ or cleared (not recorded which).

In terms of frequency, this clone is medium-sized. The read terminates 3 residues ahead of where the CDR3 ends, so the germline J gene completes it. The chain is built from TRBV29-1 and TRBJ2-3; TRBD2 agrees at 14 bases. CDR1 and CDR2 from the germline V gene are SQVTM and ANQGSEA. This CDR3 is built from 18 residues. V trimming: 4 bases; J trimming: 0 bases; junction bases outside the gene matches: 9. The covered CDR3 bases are TGCAGCGTTGGAGGGACTAGCGGGGGTCGAGGTAGCACAGATACG. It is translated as CSVGGTSGGRGSTDT. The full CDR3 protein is CSVGGTSGGRGSTDTQYF.

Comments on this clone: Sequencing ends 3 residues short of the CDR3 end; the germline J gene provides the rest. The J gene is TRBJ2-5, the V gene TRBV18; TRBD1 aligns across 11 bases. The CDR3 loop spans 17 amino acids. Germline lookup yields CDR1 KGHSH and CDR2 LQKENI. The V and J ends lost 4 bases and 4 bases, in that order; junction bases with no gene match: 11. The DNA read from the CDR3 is TGTGCCAGCTCACAAGATCTGGACAGGGGGCGTTTAGAGACC. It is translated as CASSQDLDRGRLET. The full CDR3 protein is CASSQDLDRGRLETQYF.

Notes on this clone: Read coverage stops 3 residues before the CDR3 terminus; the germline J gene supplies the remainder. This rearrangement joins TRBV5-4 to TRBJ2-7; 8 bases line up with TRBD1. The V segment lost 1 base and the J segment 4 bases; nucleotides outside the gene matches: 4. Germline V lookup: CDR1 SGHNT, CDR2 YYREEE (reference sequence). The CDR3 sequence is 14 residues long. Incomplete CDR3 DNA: TGTGCCAGCAGCTTGTTAGACAGGGGTTACGAG. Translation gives CASSLLDRGYE. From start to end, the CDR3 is CASSLLDRGYEQYF.

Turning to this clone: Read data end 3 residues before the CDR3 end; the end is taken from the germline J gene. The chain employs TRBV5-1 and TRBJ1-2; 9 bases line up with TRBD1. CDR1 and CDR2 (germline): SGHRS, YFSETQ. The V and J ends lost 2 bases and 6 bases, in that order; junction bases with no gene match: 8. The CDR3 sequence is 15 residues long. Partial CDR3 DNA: TGCGCCAGCAGCTTTGCGGGACAGGGTCGGAATGGC. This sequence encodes CASSFAGQGRNG. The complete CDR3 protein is CASSFAGQGRNGYTF.

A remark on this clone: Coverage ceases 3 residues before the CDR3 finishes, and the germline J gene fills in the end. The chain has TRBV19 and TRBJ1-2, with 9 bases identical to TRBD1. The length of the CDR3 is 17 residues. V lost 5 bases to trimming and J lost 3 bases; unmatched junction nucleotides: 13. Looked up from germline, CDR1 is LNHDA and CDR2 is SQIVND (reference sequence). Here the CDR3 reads CASSQGTGTLNDYGYTF. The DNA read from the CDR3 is TGTGCCAGTAGTCAGGGGACAGGGACGTTAAATGACTATGGC.

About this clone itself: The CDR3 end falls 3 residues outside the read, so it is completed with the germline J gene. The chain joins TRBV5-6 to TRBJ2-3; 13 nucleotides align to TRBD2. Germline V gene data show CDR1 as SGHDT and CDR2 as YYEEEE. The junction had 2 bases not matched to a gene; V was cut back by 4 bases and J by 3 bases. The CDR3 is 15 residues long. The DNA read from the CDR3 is TGTGCCAGCAGCGAGGGACTAGCGGGAACAGATACG. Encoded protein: CASSEGLAGTDT. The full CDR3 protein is CASSEGLAGTDTQYF.

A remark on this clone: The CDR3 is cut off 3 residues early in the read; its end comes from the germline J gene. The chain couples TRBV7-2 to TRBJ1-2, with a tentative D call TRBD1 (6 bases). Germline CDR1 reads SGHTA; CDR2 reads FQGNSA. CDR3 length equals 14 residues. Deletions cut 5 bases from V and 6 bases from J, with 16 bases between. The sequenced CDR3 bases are TGTGCCAGCAGCCTTGCGCGAGGGGGAGATGGC. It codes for CASSLARGGDG. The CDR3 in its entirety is CASSLARGGDGYTF.

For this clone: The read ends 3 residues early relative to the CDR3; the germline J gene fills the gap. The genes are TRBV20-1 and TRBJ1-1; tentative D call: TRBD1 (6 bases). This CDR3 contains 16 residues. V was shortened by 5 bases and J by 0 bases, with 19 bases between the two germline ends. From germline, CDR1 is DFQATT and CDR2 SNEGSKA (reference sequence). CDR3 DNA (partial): TGCAGTGCTGGGGGGGGGCACCACTCGGTGAACACTGAA. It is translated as CSAGGGHHSVNTE. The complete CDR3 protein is CSAGGGHHSVNTEAFF.

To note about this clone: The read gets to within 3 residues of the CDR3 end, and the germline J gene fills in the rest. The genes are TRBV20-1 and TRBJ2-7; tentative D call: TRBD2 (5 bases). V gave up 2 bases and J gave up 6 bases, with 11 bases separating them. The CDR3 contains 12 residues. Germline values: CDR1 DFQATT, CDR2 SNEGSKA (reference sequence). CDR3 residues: CSARRGPLEQYF. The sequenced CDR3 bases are TGCAGTGCTAGACGGGGTCCACTCGAG.

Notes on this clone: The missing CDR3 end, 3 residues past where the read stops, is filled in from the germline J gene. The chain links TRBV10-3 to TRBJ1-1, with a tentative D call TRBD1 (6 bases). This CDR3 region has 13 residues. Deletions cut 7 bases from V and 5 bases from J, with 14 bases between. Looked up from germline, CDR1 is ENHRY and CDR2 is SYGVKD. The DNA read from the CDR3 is TGTGCCATCATAAGGGACCAGGGGACTGAA. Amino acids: CAIIRDQGTE. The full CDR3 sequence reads CAIIRDQGTEAFF.

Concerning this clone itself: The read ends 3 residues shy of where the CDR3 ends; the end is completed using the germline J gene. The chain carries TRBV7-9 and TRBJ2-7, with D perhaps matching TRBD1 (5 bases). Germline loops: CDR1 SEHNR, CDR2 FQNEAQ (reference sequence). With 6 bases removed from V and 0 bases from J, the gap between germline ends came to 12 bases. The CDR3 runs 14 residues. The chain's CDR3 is CASRRGGASYEQYF. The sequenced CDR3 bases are TGTGCCAGCAGACGTGGTGGGGCCTCCTACGAG.

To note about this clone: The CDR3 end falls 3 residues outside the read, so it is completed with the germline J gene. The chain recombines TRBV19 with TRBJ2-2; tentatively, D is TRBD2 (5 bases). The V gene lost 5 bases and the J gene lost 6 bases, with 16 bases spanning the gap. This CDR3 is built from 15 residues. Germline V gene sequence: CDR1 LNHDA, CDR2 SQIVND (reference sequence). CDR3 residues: CASSPHPNGAGELFF. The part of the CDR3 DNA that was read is TGTGCCAGTAGTCCCCACCCCAACGGGGCCGGGGAG.

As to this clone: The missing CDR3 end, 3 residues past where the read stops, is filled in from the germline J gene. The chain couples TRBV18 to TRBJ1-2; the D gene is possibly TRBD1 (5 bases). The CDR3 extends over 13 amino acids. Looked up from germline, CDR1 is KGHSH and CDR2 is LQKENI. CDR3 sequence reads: CASARGRERSYTF. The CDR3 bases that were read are TGTGCCAGCGCGCGGGGGAGGGAAAGGAGC.

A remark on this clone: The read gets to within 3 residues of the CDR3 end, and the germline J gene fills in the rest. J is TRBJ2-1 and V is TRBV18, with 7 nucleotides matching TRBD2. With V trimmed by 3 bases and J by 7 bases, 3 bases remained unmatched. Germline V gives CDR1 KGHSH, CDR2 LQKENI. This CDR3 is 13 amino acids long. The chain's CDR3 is CASSPTGGNEQFF. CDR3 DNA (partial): TGTGCCAGCTCACCGACGGGGGGAAATGAG.

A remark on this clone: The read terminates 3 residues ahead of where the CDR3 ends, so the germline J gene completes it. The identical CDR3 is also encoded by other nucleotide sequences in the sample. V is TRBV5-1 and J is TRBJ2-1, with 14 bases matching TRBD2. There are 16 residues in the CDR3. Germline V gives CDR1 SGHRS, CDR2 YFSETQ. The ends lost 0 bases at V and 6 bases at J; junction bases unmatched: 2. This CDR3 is CASSLGLAGGFNEQFF. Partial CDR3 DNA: TGCGCCAGCAGCTTGGGACTAGCGGGGGGGTTCAATGAG.

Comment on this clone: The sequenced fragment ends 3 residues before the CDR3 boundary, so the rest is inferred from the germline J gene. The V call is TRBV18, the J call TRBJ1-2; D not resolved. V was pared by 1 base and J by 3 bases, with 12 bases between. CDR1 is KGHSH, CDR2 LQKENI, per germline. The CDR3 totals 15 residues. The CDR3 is CASSPQQELYYGYTF. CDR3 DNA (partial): TGTGCCAGCTCACCACAGCAGGAACTTTACTATGGC. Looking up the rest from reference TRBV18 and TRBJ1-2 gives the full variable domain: NAGVMQNPRHLVRRRGQEARLRCSPMKGHSHVYWYRQLPEEGLKFMVYLQKENIIDESGMPKERFSAEFPKEGPSILRIQQVVRGDSAAYFCASSPQQELYYGYTFGSGTRLTVV.

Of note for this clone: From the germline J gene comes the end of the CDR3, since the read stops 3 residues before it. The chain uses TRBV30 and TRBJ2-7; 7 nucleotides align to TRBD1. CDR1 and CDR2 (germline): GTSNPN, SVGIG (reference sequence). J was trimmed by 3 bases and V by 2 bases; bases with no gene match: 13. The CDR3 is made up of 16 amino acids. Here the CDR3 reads CAWSPKGGPKNYEQYF. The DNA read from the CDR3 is TGTGCCTGGAGTCCAAAAGGGGGCCCTAAGAACTACGAG. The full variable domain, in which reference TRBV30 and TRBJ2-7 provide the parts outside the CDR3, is SQTIHQWPATLVQPVGSPLSLECTVEGTSNPNLYWYRQAAGRGLQLLFYSVGIGQISSEVPQNLSASRPQDRQFILSSKKLLLSDSGFYLCAWSPKGGPKNYEQYFGPGTRLTVT.

The CDR3 loop reads CASSSDRSYGYTF. Partial CDR3 DNA: TGTGCCAGCAGCTCCGACAGGAGCTATGGC. V and J are TRBV5-4 and TRBJ1-2, with D maybe TRBD1 (6 bases). Read coverage stops 3 residues before the CDR3 terminus; the germline J gene supplies the remainder. Germline V gives CDR1 SGHNT, CDR2 YYREEE (reference sequence). The V end was cut by 3 bases, the J end by 4 bases, with 10 bases between. CDR3 length equals 13 residues.

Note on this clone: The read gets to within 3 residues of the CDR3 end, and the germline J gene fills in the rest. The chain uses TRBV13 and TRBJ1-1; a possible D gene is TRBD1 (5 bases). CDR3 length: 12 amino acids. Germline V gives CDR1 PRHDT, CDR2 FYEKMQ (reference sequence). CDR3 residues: CASSLGGGRAFF. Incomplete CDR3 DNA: TGTGCCAGCAGCTTAGGCGGGGGTCGA.

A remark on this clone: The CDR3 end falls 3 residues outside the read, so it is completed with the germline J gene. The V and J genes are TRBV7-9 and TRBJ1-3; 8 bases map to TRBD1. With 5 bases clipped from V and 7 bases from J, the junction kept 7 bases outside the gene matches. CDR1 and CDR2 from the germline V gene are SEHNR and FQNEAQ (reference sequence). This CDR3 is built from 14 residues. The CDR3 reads CASSPGQERNTIYF. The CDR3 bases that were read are TGTGCCAGCAGCCCGGGACAGGAAAGGAACACC. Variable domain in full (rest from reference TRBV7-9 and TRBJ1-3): DTGVSQNPRHKITKRGQNVTFRCDPISEHNRLYWYRQTLGQGPEFLTYFQNEAQLEKSRLLSDRFSAERPKGSFSTLEIQRTEQGDSAMYLCASSPGQERNTIYFGEGSWLTVV.

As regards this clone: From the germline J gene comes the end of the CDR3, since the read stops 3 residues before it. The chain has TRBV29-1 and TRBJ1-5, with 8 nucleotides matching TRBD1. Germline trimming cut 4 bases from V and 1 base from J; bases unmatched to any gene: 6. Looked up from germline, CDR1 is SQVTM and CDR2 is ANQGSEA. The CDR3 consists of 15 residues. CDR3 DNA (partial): TGCAGCGTTGGAGAGACAGGGGCAAGCAATCAGCCC. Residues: CSVGETGASNQP. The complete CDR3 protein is CSVGETGASNQPQHF.

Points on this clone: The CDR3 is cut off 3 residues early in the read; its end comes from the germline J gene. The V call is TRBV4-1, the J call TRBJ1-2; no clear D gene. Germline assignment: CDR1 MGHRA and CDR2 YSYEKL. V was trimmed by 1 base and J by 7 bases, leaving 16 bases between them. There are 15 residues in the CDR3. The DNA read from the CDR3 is TGCGCCAGCAGCCAAGGACCAGAGGGTAATGGTGGC. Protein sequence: CASSQGPEGNGG. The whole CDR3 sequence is CASSQGPEGNGGYTF.

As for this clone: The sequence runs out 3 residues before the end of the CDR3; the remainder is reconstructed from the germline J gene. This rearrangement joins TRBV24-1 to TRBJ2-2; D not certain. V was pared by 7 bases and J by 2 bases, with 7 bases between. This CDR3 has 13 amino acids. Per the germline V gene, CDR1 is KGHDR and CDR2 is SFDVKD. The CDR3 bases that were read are TGTGCCACCAGCGATCAAAACACCGGGGAG. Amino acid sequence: CATSDQNTGE. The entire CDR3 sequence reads CATSDQNTGELFF.

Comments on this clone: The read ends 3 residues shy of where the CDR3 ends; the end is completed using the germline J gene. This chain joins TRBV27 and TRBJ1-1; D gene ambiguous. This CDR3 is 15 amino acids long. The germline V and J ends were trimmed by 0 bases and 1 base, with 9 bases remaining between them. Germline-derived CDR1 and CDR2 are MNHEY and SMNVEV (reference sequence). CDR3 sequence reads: CASSLSGIQNTEAFF. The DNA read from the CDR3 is TGTGCCAGCAGTTTATCGGGCATCCAGAACACTGAA.

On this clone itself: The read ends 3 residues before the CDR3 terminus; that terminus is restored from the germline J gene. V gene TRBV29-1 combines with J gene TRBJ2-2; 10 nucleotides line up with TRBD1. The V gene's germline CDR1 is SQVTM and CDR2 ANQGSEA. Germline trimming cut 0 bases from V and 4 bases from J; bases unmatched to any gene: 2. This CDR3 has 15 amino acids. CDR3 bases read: TGCAGCGTTGAAGAGAGGACAGGGGGCACCGGGGAG. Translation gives CSVEERTGGTGE. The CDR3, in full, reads CSVEERTGGTGELFF.